The sequence of this T cell receptor beta chain was determined in a study of T-cell reconstitution after alpha-beta-depleted transplantation in children. The CDR3 covers 15 residues. The junction had 2 bases not matched to a gene; V was cut back by 1 base and J by 4 bases. The V gene's germline CDR1 is DFQATT and CDR2 SNEGSKA (reference sequence). This clonotype was detected many times. Unique molecular identifiers were incorporated when the TCRbeta library was constructed. TCRdb redid the calling of the PCR reads with MiXCR, one entry per CDR3 protein. The table has around 800,000 distinct CDR3 sequences, 15% to 20% seen once.

Sequenced material: PBMCs, mostly from graft donor cells, taken 360 days after TCRalphabeta/CD19-depleted stem cell transplant. The chain recombines TRBV20-1 with TRBJ2-3, with 13 bases matching TRBD2. The origin of this receptor is a male patient younger than 18 who had a stem cell transplant for acute lymphoblastic leukemia, so the T cells may come from the graft donor. DNA of the CDR3: TGCAGTGCTAGAGGGACTAGCGGGAGCGCAGATACGCAGTATTTT. Amino acids: CSARGTSGSADTQYF.